This TCR beta chain stems from a study of early T cells in non-severe SARS-CoV-2 infection. Across the whole study: Sequencing was performed on bulk RNA from unsorted whole blood, leaving chains unpaired. Study observations and caveats: VDJdb-based annotation leaned toward anti-spike CD8 responses and missed private and CD4 specificities.

A word on this clonotype: What it binds is not known.

Individual cDNA molecules received unique molecular identifiers during library preparation. Each CDR3 protein gets one entry after TCRdb re-called the 5' RACE reads with MiXCR. The table has fewer than 75,000 distinct CDR3 sequences, about 19% seen once. The sample in question was whole blood, obtained at baseline. The sequence derives from an adult who was a healthcare worker with PCR-confirmed SARS-CoV-2 infection or an uninfected control (not recorded which).

The CDR3 nucleotides are TGTGCCAGCAGCGGCCAGTTGGGTAATGAAAAACTGTTTTTT. Translated, it gives CASSGQLGNEKLFF. This chain links TRBV2 with TRBJ1-4; D gene ambiguous. Germline-derived CDR1 and CDR2 are SNHLY and FYNNEI. V gave up 6 bases and J gave up 4 bases, with 12 bases separating them. This CDR3 has 14 residues. The entire variable domain, with the rest obtained from reference TRBV2 and TRBJ1-4, is as follows: EPEVTQTPSHQVTQMGQEVILRCVPISNHLYFYWYRQILGQKVEFLVSFYNNEISEKSEIFDDQFSVERPDGSNFTLKIRSTKLEDSAMYFCASSGQLGNEKLFFGSGTQLSVL.